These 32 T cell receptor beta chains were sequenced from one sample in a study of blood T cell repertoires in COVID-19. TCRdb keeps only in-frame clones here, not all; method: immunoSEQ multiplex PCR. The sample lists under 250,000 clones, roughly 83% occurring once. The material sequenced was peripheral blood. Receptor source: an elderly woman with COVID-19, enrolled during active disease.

The CDR3 DNA reads TGCGCCAGCAGCCCGGTTCCCTACAGCACAGATACGCAGTATTTT. Translating gives CASSPVPYSTDTQYF. V usage is TRBV5-1 and J usage is TRBJ2-3; D remains unclear. Deletions cut 4 bases from V and 0 bases from J, with 12 bases between. CDR3 length: 15 residues. The germline V gene has CDR1 SGHRS and CDR2 YFSETQ.

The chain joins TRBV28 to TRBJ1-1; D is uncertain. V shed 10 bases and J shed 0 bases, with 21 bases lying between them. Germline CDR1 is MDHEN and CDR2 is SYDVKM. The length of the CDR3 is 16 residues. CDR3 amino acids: CATVWRVVGLNTEAFF. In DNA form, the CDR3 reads TGTGCCACTGTATGGCGGGTAGTCGGACTGAACACTGAAGCTTTCTTT.

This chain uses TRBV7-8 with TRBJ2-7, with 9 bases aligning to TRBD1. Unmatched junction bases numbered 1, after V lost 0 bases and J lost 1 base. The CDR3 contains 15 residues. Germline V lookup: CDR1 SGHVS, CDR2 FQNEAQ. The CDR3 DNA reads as TGTGCCAGCAGCTTAGCAGGACAGGGGTCCTACGAGCAGTACTTC. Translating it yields CASSLAGQGSYEQYF.

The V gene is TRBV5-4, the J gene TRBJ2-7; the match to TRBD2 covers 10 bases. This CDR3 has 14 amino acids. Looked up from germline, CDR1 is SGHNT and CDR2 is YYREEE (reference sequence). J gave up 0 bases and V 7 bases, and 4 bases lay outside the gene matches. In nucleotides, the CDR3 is TGTGCCAGCGCGCAGCGGGGGGGCTCCTACGAGCAGTACTTC. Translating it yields CASAQRGGSYEQYF.

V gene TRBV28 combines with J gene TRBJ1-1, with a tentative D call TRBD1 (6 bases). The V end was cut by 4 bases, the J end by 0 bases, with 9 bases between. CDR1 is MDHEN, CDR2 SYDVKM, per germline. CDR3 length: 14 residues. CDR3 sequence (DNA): TGTGCCAGCAGTTCCAGGGGATTGAACACTGAAGCTTTCTTT. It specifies CASSSRGLNTEAFF.

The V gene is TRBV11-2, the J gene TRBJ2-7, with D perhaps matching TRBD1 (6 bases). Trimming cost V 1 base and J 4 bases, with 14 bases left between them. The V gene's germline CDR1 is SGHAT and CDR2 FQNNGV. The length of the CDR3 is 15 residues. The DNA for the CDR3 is TGTGCCAGCAGCTTAGCAGGGGTTAGAGGGTACGAGCAGTACTTC. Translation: CASSLAGVRGYEQYF.

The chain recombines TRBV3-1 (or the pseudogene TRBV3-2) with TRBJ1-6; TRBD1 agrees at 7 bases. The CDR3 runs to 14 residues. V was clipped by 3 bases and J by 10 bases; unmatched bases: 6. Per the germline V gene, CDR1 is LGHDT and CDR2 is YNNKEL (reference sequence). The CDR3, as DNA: TGTGCCAGCAGCCACCGGGACAGAAACTCACCCCTCCACTTT. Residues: CASSHRDRNSPLHF.

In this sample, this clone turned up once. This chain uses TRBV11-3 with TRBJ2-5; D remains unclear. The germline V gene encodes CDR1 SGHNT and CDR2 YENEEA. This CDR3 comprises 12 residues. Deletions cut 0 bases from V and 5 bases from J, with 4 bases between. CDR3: CASSLDRETQYF. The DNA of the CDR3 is TGTGCCAGCAGCTTAGACAGGGAGACCCAGTACTTC.

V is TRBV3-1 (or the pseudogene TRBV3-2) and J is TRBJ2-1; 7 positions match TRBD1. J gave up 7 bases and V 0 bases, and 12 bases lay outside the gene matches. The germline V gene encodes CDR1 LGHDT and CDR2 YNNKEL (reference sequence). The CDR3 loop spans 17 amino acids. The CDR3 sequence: CASSQDSPQGPLNEQFF. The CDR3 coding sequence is TGTGCCAGCAGCCAAGACTCCCCACAGGGGCCATTAAATGAGCAGTTCTTC.

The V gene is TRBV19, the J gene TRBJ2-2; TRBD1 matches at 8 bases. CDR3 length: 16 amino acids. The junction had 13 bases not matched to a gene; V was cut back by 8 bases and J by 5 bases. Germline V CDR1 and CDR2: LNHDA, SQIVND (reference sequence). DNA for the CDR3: TGTGCCAGTCGGCCTCCTGGCCAGGGGGCGACCGGGGAGCTGTTTTTT. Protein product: CASRPPGQGATGELFF.

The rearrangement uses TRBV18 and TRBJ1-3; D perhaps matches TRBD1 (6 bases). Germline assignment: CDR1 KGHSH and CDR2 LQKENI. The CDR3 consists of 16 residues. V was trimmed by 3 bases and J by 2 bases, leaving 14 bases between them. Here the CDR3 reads CASSPAQTGAGNTIYF. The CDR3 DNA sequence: TGTGCCAGCTCACCTGCCCAGACAGGCGCTGGAAACACCATATATTTT. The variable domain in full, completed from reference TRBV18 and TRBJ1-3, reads NAGVMQNPRHLVRRRGQEARLRCSPMKGHSHVYWYRQLPEEGLKFMVYLQKENIIDESGMPKERFSAEFPKEGPSILRIQQVVRGDSAAYFCASSPAQTGAGNTIYFGEGSWLTVV.

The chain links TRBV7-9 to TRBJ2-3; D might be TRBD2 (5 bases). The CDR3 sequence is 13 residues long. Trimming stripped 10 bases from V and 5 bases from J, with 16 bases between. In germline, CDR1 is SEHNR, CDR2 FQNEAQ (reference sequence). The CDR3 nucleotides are TGTGCCATCGACCTCGGTGGGAGAGATACGCAGTATTTT. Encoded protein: CAIDLGGRDTQYF.

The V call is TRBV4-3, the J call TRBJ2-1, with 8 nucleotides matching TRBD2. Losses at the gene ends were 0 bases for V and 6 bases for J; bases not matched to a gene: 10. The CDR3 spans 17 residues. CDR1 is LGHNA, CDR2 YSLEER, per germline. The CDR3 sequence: CASSQDLSRGGLNEQFF. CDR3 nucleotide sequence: TGCGCCAGCAGCCAAGACCTTAGCCGGGGGGGCCTCAATGAGCAGTTCTTC.

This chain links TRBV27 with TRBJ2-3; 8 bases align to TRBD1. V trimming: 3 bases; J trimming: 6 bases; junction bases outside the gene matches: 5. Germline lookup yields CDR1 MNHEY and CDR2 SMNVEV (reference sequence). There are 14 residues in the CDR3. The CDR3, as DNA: TGTGCCAGCAGTTTGTCCCGGGACAGGGATACGCAGTATTTT. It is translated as CASSLSRDRDTQYF.

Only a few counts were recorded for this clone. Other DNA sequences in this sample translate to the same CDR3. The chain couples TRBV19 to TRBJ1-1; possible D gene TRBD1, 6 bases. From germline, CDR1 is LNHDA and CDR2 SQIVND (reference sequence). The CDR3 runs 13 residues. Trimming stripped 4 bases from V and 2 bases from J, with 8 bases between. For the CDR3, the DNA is TGTGCCAGTAGTACACAGGGAAACACTGAAGCTTTCTTT. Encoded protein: CASSTQGNTEAFF. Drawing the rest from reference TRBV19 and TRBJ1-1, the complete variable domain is DGGITQSPKYLFRKEGQNVTLSCEQNLNHDAMYWYRQDPGQGLRLIYYSQIVNDFQKGDIAEGYSVSREKKESFPLTVTSAQKNPTAFYLCASSTQGNTEAFFGQGTRLTVV.

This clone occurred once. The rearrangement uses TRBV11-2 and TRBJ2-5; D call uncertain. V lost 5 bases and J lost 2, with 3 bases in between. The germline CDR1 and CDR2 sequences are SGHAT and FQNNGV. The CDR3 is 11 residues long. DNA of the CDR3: TGTGCCAGCAGCCCACAAGAGACCCAGTACTTC. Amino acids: CASSPQETQYF.

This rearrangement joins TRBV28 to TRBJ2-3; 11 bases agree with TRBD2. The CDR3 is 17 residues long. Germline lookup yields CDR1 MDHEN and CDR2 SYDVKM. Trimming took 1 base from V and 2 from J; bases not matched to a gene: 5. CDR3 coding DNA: TGTGCCAGCAGTTTATACGTAGCGGGGGGGAACACAGATACGCAGTATTTT. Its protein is CASSLYVAGGNTDTQYF.

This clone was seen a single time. CDR3 amino acids: CASSFNRANTEAFF. In nucleotides, the CDR3 is TGTGCCAGCAGTTTTAACAGAGCGAACACTGAAGCTTTCTTT. The rearrangement joins TRBV28 to TRBJ1-1; no firm D call. Looked up from germline, CDR1 is MDHEN and CDR2 is SYDVKM. This CDR3 has 14 amino acids. Deletions cut 3 bases from V and 1 base from J, with 9 bases between.

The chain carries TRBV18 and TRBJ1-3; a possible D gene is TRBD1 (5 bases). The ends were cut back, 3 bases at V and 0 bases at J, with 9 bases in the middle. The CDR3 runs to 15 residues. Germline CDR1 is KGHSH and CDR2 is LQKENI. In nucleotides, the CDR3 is TGTGCCAGCTCACCGCAGGGTCTCTCTGGAAACACCATATATTTT. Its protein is CASSPQGLSGNTIYF.

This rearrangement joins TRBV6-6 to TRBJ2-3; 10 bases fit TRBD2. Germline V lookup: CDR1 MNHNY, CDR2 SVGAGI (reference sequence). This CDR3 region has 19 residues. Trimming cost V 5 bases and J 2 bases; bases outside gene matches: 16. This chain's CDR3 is CASSPELVAGGFVTDTQYF. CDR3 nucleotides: TGTGCCAGCAGTCCGGAGCTGGTAGCGGGGGGATTCGTCACAGATACGCAGTATTTT.

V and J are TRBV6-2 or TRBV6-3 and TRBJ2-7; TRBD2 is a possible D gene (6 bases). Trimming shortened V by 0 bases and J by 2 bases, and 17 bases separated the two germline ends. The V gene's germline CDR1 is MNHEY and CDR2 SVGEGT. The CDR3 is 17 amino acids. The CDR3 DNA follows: TGTGCCAGCAGTTACTCGATTGCGCGGGGCACCGCCTACGAGCAGTACTTC. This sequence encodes CASSYSIARGTAYEQYF.

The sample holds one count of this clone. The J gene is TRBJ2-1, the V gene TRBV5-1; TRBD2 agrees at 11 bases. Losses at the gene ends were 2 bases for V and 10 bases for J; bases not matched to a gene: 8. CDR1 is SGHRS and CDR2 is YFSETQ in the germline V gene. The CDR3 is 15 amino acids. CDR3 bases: TGCGCCAGCAGCTTTAGCGGGGGGGCCCAAGGGGAGCAGTTCTTC. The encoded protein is CASSFSGGAQGEQFF.

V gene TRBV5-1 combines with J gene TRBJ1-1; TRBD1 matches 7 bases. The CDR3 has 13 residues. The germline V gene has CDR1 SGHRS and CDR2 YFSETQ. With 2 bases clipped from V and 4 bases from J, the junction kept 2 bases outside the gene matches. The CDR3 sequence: CASSFGQATEAFF. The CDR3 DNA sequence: TGCGCCAGCAGCTTCGGACAGGCCACTGAAGCTTTCTTT.

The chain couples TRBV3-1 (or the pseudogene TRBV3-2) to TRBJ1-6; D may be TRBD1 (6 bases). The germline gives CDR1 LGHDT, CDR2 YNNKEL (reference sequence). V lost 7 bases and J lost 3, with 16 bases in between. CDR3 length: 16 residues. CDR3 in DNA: TGTGCCAGCAACTTACAACGACAGGTCTATAATTCACCCCTCCACTTT. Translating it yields CASNLQRQVYNSPLHF.

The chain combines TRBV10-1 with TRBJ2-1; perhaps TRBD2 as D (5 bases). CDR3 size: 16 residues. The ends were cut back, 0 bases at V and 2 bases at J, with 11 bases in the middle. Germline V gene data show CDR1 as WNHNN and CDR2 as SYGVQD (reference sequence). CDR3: CASSESRGPTYNEQFF. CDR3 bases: TGCGCCAGCAGTGAGTCCCGAGGGCCCACCTACAATGAGCAGTTCTTC.

CDR3 bases: TGCGCCAGCAGCCTTGGCTGGACTAGCGGGGGGGCCTATCTAGAGCAGTTCTTC. It is translated as CASSLGWTSGGAYLEQFF. The chain joins TRBV4-3 to TRBJ2-1; 15 nucleotides agree with TRBD2. This CDR3 region has 18 residues. The germline gives CDR1 LGHNA, CDR2 YSLEER. With 4 bases clipped from V and 10 bases from J, the junction kept 14 bases outside the gene matches.

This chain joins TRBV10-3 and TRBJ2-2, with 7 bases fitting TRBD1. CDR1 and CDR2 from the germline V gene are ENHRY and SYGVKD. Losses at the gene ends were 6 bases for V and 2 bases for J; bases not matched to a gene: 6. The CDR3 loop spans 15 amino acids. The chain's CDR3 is CAISSRQGNTGELFF. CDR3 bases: TGTGCCATCAGCTCACGACAGGGAAACACCGGGGAGCTGTTTTTT.

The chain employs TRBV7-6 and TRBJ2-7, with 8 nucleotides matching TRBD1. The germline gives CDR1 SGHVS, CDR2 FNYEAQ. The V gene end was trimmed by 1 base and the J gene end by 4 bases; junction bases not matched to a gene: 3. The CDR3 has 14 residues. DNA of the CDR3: TGTGCCAGCAGCTTAGGAGACAGGGGTTACGAGCAGTACTTC. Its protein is CASSLGDRGYEQYF. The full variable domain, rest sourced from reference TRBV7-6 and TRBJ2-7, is GAGVSQSPRYKVTKRGQDVALRCDPISGHVSLYWYRQALGQGPEFLTYFNYEAQQDKSGLPNDRFSAERPEGSISTLTIQRTEQRDSAMYRCASSLGDRGYEQYFGPGTRLTVT.

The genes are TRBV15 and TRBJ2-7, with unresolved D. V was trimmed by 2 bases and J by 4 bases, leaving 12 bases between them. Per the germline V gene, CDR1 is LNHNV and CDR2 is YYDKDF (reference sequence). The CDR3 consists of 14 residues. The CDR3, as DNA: TGTGCCACCAGCAGATCCCTAGGAGAGTACGAGCAGTACTTC. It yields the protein CATSRSLGEYEQYF. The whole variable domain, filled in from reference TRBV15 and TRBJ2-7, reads DAMVIQNPRYQVTQFGKPVTLSCSQTLNHNVMYWYQQKSSQAPKLLFHYYDKDFNNEADTPDNFQSRRPNTSFCFLDIRSPGLGDTAMYLCATSRSLGEYEQYFGPGTRLTVT.

The CDR3 spells CASSQDRVGSPLHF. The CDR3, as DNA: TGCGCCAGCAGCCAGGACAGGGTCGGTTCACCCCTCCACTTT. The chain carries TRBV4-3 and TRBJ1-6, with 8 bases identical to TRBD1. The V and J ends lost 3 bases and 9 bases, in that order; junction bases with no gene match: 4. From germline, CDR1 is LGHNA and CDR2 YSLEER. The CDR3 is made up of 14 amino acids.

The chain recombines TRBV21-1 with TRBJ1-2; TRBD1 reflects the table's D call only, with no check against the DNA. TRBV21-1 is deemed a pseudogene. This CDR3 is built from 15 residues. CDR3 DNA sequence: TGTGCCAGCAGCAGACAGGGGGCGACGGATCTTGGCTACACCTTC. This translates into CASSRQGATDLGYTF.

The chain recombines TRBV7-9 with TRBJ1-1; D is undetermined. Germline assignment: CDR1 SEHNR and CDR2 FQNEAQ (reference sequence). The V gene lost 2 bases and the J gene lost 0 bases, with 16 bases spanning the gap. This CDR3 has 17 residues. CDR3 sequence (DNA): TGTGCCAGCAGCTTAAGAGCTGGCCGGGTAGTGAACACTGAAGCTTTCTTT. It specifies CASSLRAGRVVNTEAFF.